The clone carrying this T cell receptor (beta chain) appeared a single time. Its antigen is still unknown. With molecular barcodes, quantitative 5'-RACE was used to make the TCR beta libraries. TCRdb independently ran MiXCR on the 5' RACE reads; one entry per CDR3 protein. The repertoire holds 200,000 to 300,000 distinct CDR3 sequences, with 24% as singletons. The sample belongs to a study of CD8 T cells in ankylosing spondylitis. Germline V CDR1 and CDR2: MNHNS, SASEGT. The J segment lost 7 bases and the V segment lost 5 bases, leaving 8 bases of the junction unmatched. The CDR3 is 15 residues long. Study-wide findings and caveats: Roughly eight highly homologous variants formed a TCR beta motif that appeared characteristic of ankylosing spondylitis blood. Enrichment of disease-linked clones was reportedly significant in matched ankylosing spondylitis synovial fluid. Clones linked with disease were CD8+ and fairly uncommon in the peripheral blood.

The source is a male donor with ankylosing spondylitis or in good health (not recorded which). V and J are TRBV6-1 and TRBJ2-1; TRBD2 matches at 10 bases. The sample comprised blood, either unsorted or a sorted T cell fraction (not recorded which). The CDR3 here is CASSRSGGASNEQFF. The CDR3 region has the DNA TGTGCCAGCAGTCGAAGCGGGGGGGCGTCGAATGAGCAGTTCTTC.